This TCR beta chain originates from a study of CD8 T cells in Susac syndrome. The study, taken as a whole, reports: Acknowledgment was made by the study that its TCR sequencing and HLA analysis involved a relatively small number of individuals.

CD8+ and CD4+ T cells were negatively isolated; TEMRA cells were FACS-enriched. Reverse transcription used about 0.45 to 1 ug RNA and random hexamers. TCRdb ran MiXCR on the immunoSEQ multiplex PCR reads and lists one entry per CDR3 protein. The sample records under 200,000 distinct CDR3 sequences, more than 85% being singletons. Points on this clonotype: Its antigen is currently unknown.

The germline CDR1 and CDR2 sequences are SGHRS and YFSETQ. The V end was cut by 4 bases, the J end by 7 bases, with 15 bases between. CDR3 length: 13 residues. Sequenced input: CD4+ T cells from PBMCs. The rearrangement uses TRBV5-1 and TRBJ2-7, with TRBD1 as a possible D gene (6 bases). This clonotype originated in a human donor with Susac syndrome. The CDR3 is CASSAHREAEQYF. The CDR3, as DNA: TGCGCCAGCAGCGCGCACAGGGAAGCGGAGCAGTACTTC.